Following are 13 T cell receptor beta chains from one sample sequenced in a study of T-cell memory formation after mild COVID-19. MiXCR, run by TCRdb on the 5' RACE reads, gives a single entry per CDR3 protein. The sample carries 80,000 to 90,000 distinct CDR3 sequences, 20% to 25% recorded once. The material sequenced was PBMCs or a T cell subset sorted from them (not recorded which). Receptors were obtained from a man aged 18 to 35 who had mild COVID-19 (a few samples of this study predate the infection). Cell type and time point are not known.

In its sample, this clonotype was seen a few times. The chain couples TRBV20-1 to TRBJ2-5, with TRBD2 identical over 10 bases. V lost 1 base, J lost 0 bases, and 17 bases stayed unmatched. Germline lookup yields CDR1 DFQATT and CDR2 SNEGSKA (reference sequence). This CDR3 comprises 20 residues. CDR3 DNA sequence: TGCAGTGCTAGAGGTCCCGTTCTGAGCGGGGGGGCAGGGAACCAAGAGACCCAGTACTTC. Translation: CSARGPVLSGGAGNQETQYF.

The chain has TRBV14 and TRBJ1-6, with D uncertain. Germline CDR1 reads SGHDN; CDR2 reads FVKESK. CDR3 size: 14 residues. Trimming cost V 2 bases and J 7 bases, with 9 bases left between them. CDR3 region: CASSQQENNSPLHF. The CDR3 region has the DNA TGTGCCAGCAGCCAACAGGAAAACAATTCACCCCTCCACTTT. Variable domain in full (rest from reference TRBV14 and TRBJ1-6): EAGVTQFPSHSVIEKGQTVTLRCDPISGHDNLYWYRRVMGKEIKFLLHFVKESKQDESGMPNNRFLAERTGGTYSTLKVQPAELEDSGVYFCASSQQENNSPLHFGNGTRLTVT.

This clonotype appeared a few times. The chain employs TRBV9 and TRBJ2-7; 10 positions agree with TRBD1. CDR3 size: 15 residues. V lost 0 bases and J lost 6; bases outside the gene matches: 6. In germline, CDR1 is SGDLS, CDR2 YYNGEE. The CDR3 coding sequence is TGTGCCAGCAGCGTAGACGGGACAGGGGATAGCGAGCAGTACTTC. This translates into CASSVDGTGDSEQYF.

A few counts support this clonotype. V usage is TRBV6-5 and J usage is TRBJ2-7; 9 bases are shared with TRBD1. This CDR3 has 14 residues. CDR1 and CDR2 (germline): MNHEY, SVGAGI. The V and J ends lost 7 bases and 5 bases, in that order; junction bases with no gene match: 9. CDR3 residues: CASKLGQGWDEQYV. The CDR3 DNA follows: TGTGCCAGCAAACTCGGACAGGGGTGGGACGAGCAGTACGTC.

This clonotype was found a few times. V and J are TRBV29-1 and TRBJ2-7; D tentatively reads TRBD1 or TRBD2 (5 bases each). Germline V gene data show CDR1 as SQVTM and CDR2 as ANQGSEA. Trimming shortened V by 4 bases and J by 2 bases, and 18 bases separated the two germline ends. This CDR3 comprises 15 residues. The CDR3 DNA sequence: TGCAGCGTTGCCGGGACCCACCGGGACGCCTACGAGCAGTACTTC. Protein product: CSVAGTHRDAYEQYF.

This clonotype was seen only a few times. The chain recombines TRBV15 with TRBJ1-5; 7 positions match TRBD1. Germline assignment: CDR1 LNHNV and CDR2 YYDKDF (reference sequence). Trimming cost V 8 bases and J 2 bases; bases outside gene matches: 6. CDR3 length equals 14 residues. The CDR3 DNA is TGTGCCACCCAAGGGGGCCAGGGCAATCAGCCCCAGCATTTT. It is translated as CATQGGQGNQPQHF. The full variable domain, rest sourced from reference TRBV15 and TRBJ1-5, is DAMVIQNPRYQVTQFGKPVTLSCSQTLNHNVMYWYQQKSSQAPKLLFHYYDKDFNNEADTPDNFQSRRPNTSFCFLDIRSPGLGDTAMYLCATQGGQGNQPQHFGDGTRLSIL.

This rearrangement joins TRBV4-1 to TRBJ2-7, with D uncertain. The CDR3 runs 15 residues. Trimming shortened V by 4 bases and J by 5 bases, and 18 bases separated the two germline ends. Germline V lookup: CDR1 MGHRA, CDR2 YSYEKL. DNA for the CDR3: TGCGCCAGCAGCCCTTCGGCACTACGGATCCACGAGCAGTACGTC. This sequence encodes CASSPSALRIHEQYV.

This chain links TRBV12-3 or TRBV12-4 with TRBJ1-2; 7 nucleotides match TRBD1. With 6 bases clipped from V and 10 bases from J, the junction kept 5 bases outside the gene matches. CDR3 size: 11 residues. Here the CDR3 reads CASSSTGDYTF. CDR3 nucleotide sequence: TGTGCCAGCAGCTCCACAGGGGACTACACCTTC.

There are a few counts of this clonotype. V and J are TRBV7-9 and TRBJ1-1; D is undetermined. Germline V lookup: CDR1 SEHNR, CDR2 FQNEAQ (reference sequence). V was trimmed by 1 base and J by 4 bases, leaving 7 bases between them. The CDR3 totals 13 residues. CDR3 in DNA: TGTGCCAGCAGCTTAGGGCGAACCACTGAAGCTTTCTTT. This codes for CASSLGRTTEAFF.

This chain links TRBV7-6 with TRBJ2-7; D may be TRBD1 (6 bases). This CDR3 is built from 14 residues. The ends were cut back, 6 bases at V and 3 bases at J, with 15 bases in the middle. CDR1 and CDR2 from the germline V gene are SGHVS and FNYEAQ. CDR3 DNA: TGTGCCAGCAGTCGGGGACACCCCTACTACGAGCAGTACGTC. Translating it yields CASSRGHPYYEQYV.

The chain employs TRBV6-6 and TRBJ2-1; 8 nucleotides agree with TRBD1. The V gene end was trimmed by 5 bases and the J gene end by 5 bases; junction bases not matched to a gene: 11. This CDR3 contains 16 residues. Per germline, CDR1 MNHNY and CDR2 SVGAGI (reference sequence). CDR3 coding DNA: TGTGCCAGCAGTCTATACAGGGGGAAGACCCACAATGAGCAGTTCTTC. Residues: CASSLYRGKTHNEQFF.

The V and J genes are TRBV4-3 and TRBJ1-1; D remains ambiguous. The CDR3 contains 14 residues. CDR1 LGHNA and CDR2 YSLEER come from the germline V gene. Trimming shortened V by 1 base and J by 1 base, and 7 bases separated the two germline ends. The CDR3 is CASSQGIGNTEAFF. In DNA form, the CDR3 reads TGCGCCAGCAGCCAAGGAATAGGGAACACTGAAGCTTTCTTT.

This clonotype turned up a few times. This sequence joins TRBV7-9 and TRBJ2-5; TRBD1 matches 7 bases. Germline trimming cut 5 bases from V and 5 bases from J; bases unmatched to any gene: 17. CDR3 length: 17 residues. The germline gives CDR1 SEHNR, CDR2 FQNEAQ (reference sequence). CDR3 region: CASSPPRQGVSAETQYF. CDR3 bases: TGTGCCAGCAGCCCTCCCCGACAGGGAGTATCAGCGGAGACCCAGTACTTC.